These 19 T cell receptor beta chains came from one sample sequenced in a study of cytomegalovirus exposure and HLA in healthy donors. Primers: 60 Vbeta forward and 13 Jbeta reverse. Generated by immunoSEQ multiplex PCR, the TCRdb table keeps only in-frame clones and is missing some. Of about 120,000 clones listed, over 60% are singletons. Sample: PBMCs. The receptors here all came from a man aged 18 to 29 in good health and CMV-seropositive.

The chain uses TRBV9 and TRBJ1-5, with 9 bases aligning to TRBD1. Germline CDR1 is SGDLS and CDR2 is YYNGEE. This CDR3 is 15 amino acids long. The ends lost 0 bases at V and 5 bases at J; junction bases unmatched: 3. The CDR3 coding sequence is TGTGCCAGCAGCGTAGGTTGGACAGGGGATCAGCCCCAGCATTTT. Protein sequence: CASSVGWTGDQPQHF.

The rearrangement links TRBV28 to TRBJ2-5; unclear D gene. The ends were cut back, 4 bases at V and 2 bases at J, with 11 bases in the middle. The CDR3 extends over 14 amino acids. CDR1 MDHEN and CDR2 SYDVKM come from the germline V gene. CDR3 coding DNA: TGTGCCAGCAGTTCCAACAGATTTCAAGAGACCCAGTACTTC. It is translated as CASSSNRFQETQYF. The entire variable domain, with the rest obtained from reference TRBV28 and TRBJ2-5, is as follows: DVKVTQSSRYLVKRTGEKVFLECVQDMDHENMFWYRQDPGLGLRLIYFSYDVKMKEKGDIPEGYSVSREKKERFSLILESASTNQTSMYLCASSSNRFQETQYFGPGTRLLVL.

In DNA form, the CDR3 reads TGCGCCAGCAGCTTACGGTGGAGGGACACTGAAGCTTTCTTT. Residues: CASSLRWRDTEAFF. The chain uses TRBV5-1 and TRBJ1-1, with D unresolved. This CDR3 contains 14 residues. The germline V gene encodes CDR1 SGHRS and CDR2 YFSETQ. V was shortened by 2 bases and J by 3 bases, with 11 bases between the two germline ends.

This clone was recorded only once. V gene TRBV12-2 combines with J gene TRBJ1-3; TRBD1 is the table's D call, not checked against the DNA. TRBV12-2 is described as a pseudogene. The CDR3 spans 21 residues. The CDR3 DNA is TGTGCAAGTCGCTTAGCGCGGACCCGGGACAGGGCTCGGGCCGGATCAAACACCATATATTTT. Its protein is CASRLARTRDRARAGSNTIYF.

This clone was seen a single time. The rearrangement joins TRBV5-1 to TRBJ2-5; 9 bases are a match to TRBD1. This CDR3 region has 15 residues. The germline gives CDR1 SGHRS, CDR2 YFSETQ. V dropped 5 bases and J dropped 5; count of bases not matched to a gene: 10. The CDR3 protein is CASSRGGTGLETQYF. In DNA, the CDR3 is TGCGCCAGCAGTCGAGGGGGGACAGGGCTCGAGACCCAGTACTTC.

The chain employs TRBV28 and TRBJ2-3, with 10 bases fitting TRBD2. Germline assignment: CDR1 MDHEN and CDR2 SYDVKM. J was trimmed by 4 bases and V by 11 bases; bases with no gene match: 6. The CDR3 contains 13 residues. The CDR3 sequence is CAEGTSVPDTQYF. The DNA for the CDR3 is TGTGCCGAGGGGACTAGCGTCCCAGATACGCAGTATTTT.

The chain couples TRBV11-2 to TRBJ1-1, with D hard to call. Deletions cut 5 bases from V and 3 bases from J, with 19 bases between. This CDR3 is 16 amino acids long. The germline CDR1 and CDR2 sequences are SGHAT and FQNNGV. DNA of the CDR3: TGTGCCAGCAGCCTTGACTGTGAGGGAGAGTACACTGAAGCTTTCTTT. This codes for CASSLDCEGEYTEAFF.

About this clone itself: Other DNA sequences in this specimen translate into the identical CDR3. The chain has TRBV10-2 and TRBJ1-2; D possibly corresponds to TRBD1 (5 bases). CDR3 length: 13 residues. The V end lost 10 bases, the J end lost 0 bases, and 12 bases lay between the germline ends. Germline values: CDR1 WSHSY, CDR2 SAAADI. CDR3 nucleotide sequence: TGCGCCACTACAGGAATCCCTAACTATGGCTACACCTTC. Its translation: CATTGIPNYGYTF.

As concerns this clone: Other DNA sequences of this sample code for an identical CDR3. J is TRBJ1-5 and V is TRBV27, with no clear D. The V and J ends lost 2 bases and 4 bases respectively, with 9 bases between them. Germline V gives CDR1 MNHEY, CDR2 SMNVEV (reference sequence). The CDR3 has 14 amino acids. The CDR3 loop is CASSLGQINQPQHF. CDR3 nucleotides: TGTGCCAGCAGTTTAGGGCAGATTAATCAGCCCCAGCATTTT.

The chain combines TRBV5-1 with TRBJ1-1; no clear D. Trimming pared 0 bases from V and 1 base from J, leaving 10 bases between. CDR3 length: 15 amino acids. CDR1 SGHRS and CDR2 YFSETQ come from the germline V gene. In DNA, the CDR3 is TGCGCCAGCAGCTTGGACCTAATAAAGAACACTGAAGCTTTCTTT. This sequence encodes CASSLDLIKNTEAFF.

The gene calls are TRBV7-9 and TRBJ1-6; D is uncertain. With 0 bases removed from V and 0 bases from J, the gap between germline ends came to 3 bases. The CDR3 contains 15 residues. From germline, CDR1 is SEHNR and CDR2 FQNEAQ (reference sequence). The CDR3 region has the DNA TGTGCCAGCAGCTTAGCCCTCTCCTATAATTCACCCCTCCACTTT. Protein: CASSLALSYNSPLHF.

The chain joins TRBV7-9 to TRBJ2-3; D gene ambiguous. Germline CDR1 SEHNR, CDR2 FQNEAQ (reference sequence). The CDR3 covers 15 residues. Trimming took 1 base from V and 2 from J, leaving 10 bases between them. The DNA for the CDR3 is TGTGCCAGCAGCTTAGGGCCCACAGTCACAGATACGCAGTATTTT. This sequence encodes CASSLGPTVTDTQYF.

This clone showed up just once. One junction end disagrees with the germline gene, perhaps due to a read error. The chain employs TRBV30 and TRBJ2-4, with 8 nucleotides matching TRBD1. This CDR3 has 16 residues. CDR1 is GTSNPN, CDR2 SVGIG, per germline (reference sequence). The CDR3 is CAWTNDRGGGKNSQYF. The DNA of the CDR3 is TGTGCCTGGACCAACGACAGGGGAGGTGGCAAAAACAGTCAGTACTTC.

The chain joins TRBV6-6 to TRBJ1-2; a possible D gene is TRBD1 (5 bases). Germline loops: CDR1 MNHNY, CDR2 SVGAGI (reference sequence). The CDR3 sequence is 13 residues long. Trimming removed 5 bases at V and 0 bases at J, with 7 bases between. In DNA form, the CDR3 reads TGTGCCAGCAGTCCAGGGCCTAACTATGGCTACACCTTC. Translating gives CASSPGPNYGYTF.

V and J are TRBV2 and TRBJ2-7, with 7 nucleotides matching TRBD1. The CDR3 is 14 residues long. The J segment lost 6 bases and the V segment lost 2 bases, leaving 7 bases of the junction unmatched. Germline values: CDR1 SNHLY, CDR2 FYNNEI. The CDR3 is CASSENRGESEQYF. CDR3 sequence (DNA): TGTGCCAGCAGTGAAAACAGGGGAGAAAGCGAGCAGTACTTC. Full variable domain (outside the CDR3, taken from reference TRBV2 and TRBJ2-7): EPEVTQTPSHQVTQMGQEVILRCVPISNHLYFYWYRQILGQKVEFLVSFYNNEISEKSEIFDDQFSVERPDGSNFTLKIRSTKLEDSAMYFCASSENRGESEQYFGPGTRLTVT.

The rearrangement uses TRBV7-9 and TRBJ1-1; TRBD1 might be the D (6 bases). Trimming left V 5 bases short and J 4 bases short, with 11 bases between. CDR1 is SEHNR, CDR2 FQNEAQ, per germline (reference sequence). This CDR3 is 13 amino acids long. The CDR3 region is CASSPKDSTEAFF. The DNA for the CDR3 is TGTGCCAGCAGCCCCAAGGACAGCACTGAAGCTTTCTTT.

The chain combines TRBV27 with TRBJ2-7; 9 nucleotides align to TRBD2. This CDR3 region has 14 residues. Germline V CDR1 and CDR2: MNHEY, SMNVEV (reference sequence). J gave up 8 bases and V 7 bases, and 12 bases lay outside the gene matches. The DNA of the CDR3 is TGTGCCAGCACCCCCACTGGGCGGGAGGGCAAGCAGTACTTC. Residues: CASTPTGREGKQYF.

The V call is TRBV19, the J call TRBJ2-5; tentatively, D is TRBD2 (6 bases). In germline, CDR1 is LNHDA, CDR2 SQIVND (reference sequence). Trimming removed 6 bases at V and 5 bases at J, with 16 bases between. The CDR3 loop spans 14 amino acids. The CDR3, as DNA: TGTGCCAGTAGCCCTAGTGCGGGGTCGGAGACCCAGTACTTC. It codes for CASSPSAGSETQYF.

The chain combines TRBV7-6 with TRBJ2-2, with D tentatively TRBD2 (6 bases). The CDR3 is 17 residues long. Germline-derived CDR1 and CDR2 are SGHVS and FNYEAQ. Trimming removed 4 bases from V and 6 bases from J, with 21 bases in between. The CDR3 region has the DNA TGTGCCAGCAGCTCTGTACGCCCGGGACTCCCCGCCGGGGAGCTGTTTTTT. As protein: CASSSVRPGLPAGELFF.